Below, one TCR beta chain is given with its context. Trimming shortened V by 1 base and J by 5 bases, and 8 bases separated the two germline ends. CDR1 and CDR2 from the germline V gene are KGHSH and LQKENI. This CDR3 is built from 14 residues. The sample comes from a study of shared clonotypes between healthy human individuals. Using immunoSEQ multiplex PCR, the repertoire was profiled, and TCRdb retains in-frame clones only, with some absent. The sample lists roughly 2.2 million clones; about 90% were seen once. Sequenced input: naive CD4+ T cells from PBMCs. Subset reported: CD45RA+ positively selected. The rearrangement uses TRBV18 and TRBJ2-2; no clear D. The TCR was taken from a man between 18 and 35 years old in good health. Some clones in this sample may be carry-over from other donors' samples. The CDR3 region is CASSPQGWTGELFF. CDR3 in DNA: TGTGCCAGCTCACCACAGGGATGGACCGGGGAGCTGTTTTTT.